The source of this T cell receptor beta chain is a study of T cell clonality in common variable immunodeficiency. Findings of the study overall: Compared with controls, CVID subjects had fewer shared TCRbeta clones. Reportedly, TCR beta sequences from common variable immunodeficiency showed fewer deletions and N-nucleotide insertions.

Sequencing was performed with immunoSEQ multiplex PCR; in TCRdb, only in-frame clones are kept and a portion is missing. The sample yields roughly 30,000 clones, without any singletons. Diagnosis required reduced IgG, IgA and/or IgM with specific antibody deficiency. This clone was counted ten times or more. Its target is not known. Read coverage stops 3 residues before the CDR3 terminus; the germline J gene supplies the remainder. V lost 4 bases, J lost 7 bases, and 5 bases stayed unmatched. Germline CDR1 and CDR2: SGHRS and YFSETQ. The CDR3 sequence is 14 residues long. This TCR came from a human donor with common variable immunodeficiency. J is TRBJ1-4 and V is TRBV5-1; TRBD1 matches at 9 bases. Sample: peripheral blood mononuclear cells. The covered CDR3 bases are TGCGCCAGCAGCCCCGGGACAGGGCGTGAAAAA. Residues: CASSPGTGREK. The CDR3 in full is CASSPGTGREKLFF.